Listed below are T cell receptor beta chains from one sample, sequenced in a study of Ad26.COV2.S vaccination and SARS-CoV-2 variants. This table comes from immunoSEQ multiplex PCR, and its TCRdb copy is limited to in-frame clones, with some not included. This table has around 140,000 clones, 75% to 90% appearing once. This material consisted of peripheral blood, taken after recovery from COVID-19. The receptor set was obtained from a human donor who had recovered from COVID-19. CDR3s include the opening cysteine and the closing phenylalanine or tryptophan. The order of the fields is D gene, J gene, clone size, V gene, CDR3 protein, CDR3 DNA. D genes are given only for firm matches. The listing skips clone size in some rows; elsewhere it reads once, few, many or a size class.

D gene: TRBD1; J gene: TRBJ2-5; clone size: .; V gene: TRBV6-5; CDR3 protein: CASSPGTGDGETQYF; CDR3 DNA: TGTGCCAGCAGTCCCGGGACAGGGGACGGCGAGACCCAGTACTTC
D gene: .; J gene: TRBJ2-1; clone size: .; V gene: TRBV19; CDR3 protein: CASSMGDEQFF; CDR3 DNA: TGTGCCAGTAGTATGGGCGATGAGCAGTTCTTC
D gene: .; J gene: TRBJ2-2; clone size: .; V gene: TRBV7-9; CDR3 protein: CASSYDGTGELFF; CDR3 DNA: TGTGCCAGCAGCTACGATGGGACCGGGGAGCTGTTTTTT
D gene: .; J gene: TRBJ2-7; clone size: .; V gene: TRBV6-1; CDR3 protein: CASSGALLTYEQYF; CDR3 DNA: TGTGCCAGCAGTGGAGCCCTGCTGACCTACGAGCAGTACTTC
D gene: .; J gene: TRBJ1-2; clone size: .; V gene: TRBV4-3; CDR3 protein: CASSQEVRFGYTF; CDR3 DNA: TGCGCCAGCAGCCAAGAAGTCAGATTCGGCTACACCTTC
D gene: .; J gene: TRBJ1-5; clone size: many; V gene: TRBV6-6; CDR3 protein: CASSPSDSNQPQHF; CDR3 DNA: TGTGCCAGCAGTCCCTCGGATAGCAATCAGCCCCAGCATTTT
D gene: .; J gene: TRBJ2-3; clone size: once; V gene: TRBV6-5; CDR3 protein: CASRTERNFTDTQYF; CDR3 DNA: TGTGCCAGCAGAACGGAGCGGAACTTCACAGATACGCAGTATTTT
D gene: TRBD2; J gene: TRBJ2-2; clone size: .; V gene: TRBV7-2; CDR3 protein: CASSYGLAGVAGELFF; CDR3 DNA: TGTGCCAGCAGCTATGGACTAGCGGGGGTGGCCGGGGAGCTGTTTTTT
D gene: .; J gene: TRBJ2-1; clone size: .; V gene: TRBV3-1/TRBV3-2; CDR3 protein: CASSQPLDYLRGNEQFF; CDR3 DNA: TGTGCCAGCAGCCAACCCCTGGACTACCTCCGAGGGAATGAGCAGTTCTTC
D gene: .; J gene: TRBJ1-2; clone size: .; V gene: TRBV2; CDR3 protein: CASRGDKTTAYTF; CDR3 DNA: TGTGCCAGCAGGGGGGACAAGACGACGGCCTACACCTTC
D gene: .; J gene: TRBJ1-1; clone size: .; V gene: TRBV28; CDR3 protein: CASSFGTRVQGTEAFF; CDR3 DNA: TGTGCCAGCAGTTTTGGAACCCGGGTACAGGGCACTGAAGCTTTCTTT
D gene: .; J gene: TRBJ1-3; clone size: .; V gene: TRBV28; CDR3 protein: CASSRGHSGNTIYF; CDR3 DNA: TGTGCCAGCAGCAGGGGCCACTCTGGAAACACCATATATTTT
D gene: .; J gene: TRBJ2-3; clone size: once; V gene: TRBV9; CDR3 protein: CASSVATVSGDTQYF; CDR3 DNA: TGTGCCAGCAGCGTAGCTACGGTTAGTGGGGATACGCAGTATTTT
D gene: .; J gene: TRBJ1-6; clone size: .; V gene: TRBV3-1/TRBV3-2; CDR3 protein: CASSLNRETYNSPLHF; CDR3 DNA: TGTGCCAGCAGCCTGAACAGGGAGACTTATAATTCACCCCTCCACTTT
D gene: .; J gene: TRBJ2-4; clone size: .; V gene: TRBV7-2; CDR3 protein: CASSLMSGLGNIQYF; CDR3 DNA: TGTGCCAGCAGCTTAATGTCAGGGTTGGGAAACATTCAGTACTTC
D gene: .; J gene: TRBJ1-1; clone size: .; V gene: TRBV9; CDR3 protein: CASSVDYGSREAFF; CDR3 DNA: TGTGCCAGCAGCGTAGATTACGGTTCTCGTGAAGCTTTCTTT
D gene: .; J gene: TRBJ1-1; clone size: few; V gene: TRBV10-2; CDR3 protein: CASTAGGGPEAFF; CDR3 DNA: TGCGCCAGCACGGCGGGAGGAGGTCCTGAAGCTTTCTTT
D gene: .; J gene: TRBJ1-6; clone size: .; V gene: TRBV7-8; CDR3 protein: CASSPDGTQNSPLHF; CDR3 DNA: TGTGCCAGCAGCCCGGACGGGACACAAAATTCACCCCTCCACTTT
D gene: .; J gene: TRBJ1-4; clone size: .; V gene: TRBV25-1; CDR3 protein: CASRPGTRVNEKLFF; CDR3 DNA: TGTGCCAGCAGGCCCGGGACAAGAGTCAATGAAAAACTGTTTTTT
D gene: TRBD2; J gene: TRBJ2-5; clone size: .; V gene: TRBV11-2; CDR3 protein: CASSLDLLAGGLGETQYF; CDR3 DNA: TGTGCCAGCAGCTTAGATCTACTAGCGGGGGGCCTCGGGGAGACCCAGTACTTC
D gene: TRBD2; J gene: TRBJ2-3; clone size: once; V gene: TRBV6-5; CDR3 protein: CASSYHSGGATDTQYF; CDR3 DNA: TGTGCCAGCAGTTACCATAGCGGGGGGGCGACAGATACGCAGTATTTT
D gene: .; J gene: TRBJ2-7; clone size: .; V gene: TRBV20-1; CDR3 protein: CSANLGLEQYF; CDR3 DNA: TGCAGTGCCAACTTGGGACTCGAGCAGTACTTC
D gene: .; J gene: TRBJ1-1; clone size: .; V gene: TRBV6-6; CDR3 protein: CASSYANTEAFF; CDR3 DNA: TGTGCCAGCAGTTACGCGAACACTGAGGCTTTCTTT
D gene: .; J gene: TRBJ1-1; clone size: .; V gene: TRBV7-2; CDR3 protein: CASSLATAGGTEAFF; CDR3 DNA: TGTGCCAGCAGCTTAGCCACAGCGGGAGGCACTGAAGCTTTCTTT
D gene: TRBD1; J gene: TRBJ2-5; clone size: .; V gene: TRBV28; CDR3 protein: CASSLWTGTYQETQYF; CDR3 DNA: TGTGCCAGCAGTTTATGGACAGGGACGTACCAAGAGACCCAGTACTTC
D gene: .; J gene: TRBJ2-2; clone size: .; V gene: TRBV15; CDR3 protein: CATSRDPRTGELFF; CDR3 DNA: TGTGCCACCAGCAGAGATCCGAGGACCGGGGAGCTGTTTTTT
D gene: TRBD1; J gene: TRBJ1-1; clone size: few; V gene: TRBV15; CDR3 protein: CATSRSTGGETEAFF; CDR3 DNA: TGTGCCACCAGCAGATCGACAGGGGGCGAGACTGAAGCTTTCTTT
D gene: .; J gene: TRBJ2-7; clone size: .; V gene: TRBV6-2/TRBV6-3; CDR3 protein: CASSPGRVNEQYF; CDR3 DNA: TGTGCCAGCAGTCCGGGAAGGGTCAACGAGCAGTACTTC
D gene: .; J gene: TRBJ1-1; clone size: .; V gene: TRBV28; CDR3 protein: CASREGGFGGTEAFF; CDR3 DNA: TGTGCCAGCAGGGAAGGGGGTTTTGGGGGCACTGAAGCTTTCTTT
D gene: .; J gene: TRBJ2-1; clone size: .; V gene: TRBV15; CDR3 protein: CATSRDPTHYNEQFF; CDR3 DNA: TGTGCCACCAGCAGAGATCCGACACACTACAATGAGCAGTTCTTC
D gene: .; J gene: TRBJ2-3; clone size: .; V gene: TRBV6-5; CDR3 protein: CASSYGPSTRDTQYF; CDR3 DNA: TGTGCCAGCAGTTACGGTCCGTCTACCCGAGATACGCAGTATTTT
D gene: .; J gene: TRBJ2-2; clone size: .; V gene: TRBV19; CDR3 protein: CASSPGVGTGELFF; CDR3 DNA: TGTGCCAGTAGCCCAGGAGTCGGAACCGGGGAGCTGTTTTTT
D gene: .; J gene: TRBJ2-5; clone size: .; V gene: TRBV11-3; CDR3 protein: CASSPGLGKKSQETQYF; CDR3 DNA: TGTGCCAGCAGCCCGGGGCTCGGGAAGAAGTCCCAAGAGACCCAGTACTTC
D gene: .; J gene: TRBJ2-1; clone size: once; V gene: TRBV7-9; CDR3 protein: CASSPPDRYNEQFF; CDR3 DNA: TGTGCCAGCAGCCCCCCGGACAGATACAATGAGCAGTTCTTC
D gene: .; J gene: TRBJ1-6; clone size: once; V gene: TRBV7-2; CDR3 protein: CASSLSRGPLHF; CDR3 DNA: TGTGCCAGCAGCTTATCCAGGGGACCCCTCCACTTT
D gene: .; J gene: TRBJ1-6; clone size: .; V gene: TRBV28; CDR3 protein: CASTGALSYNSPLHF; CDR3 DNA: TGTGCCAGCACTGGGGCACTCTCCTATAATTCACCCCTCCACTTT
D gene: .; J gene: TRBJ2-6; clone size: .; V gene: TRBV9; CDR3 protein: CASSVGGFLRSSGANVLTF; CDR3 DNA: TGTGCCAGCAGCGTAGGCGGGTTCCTTAGGAGCTCTGGGGCCAACGTCCTGACTTTC
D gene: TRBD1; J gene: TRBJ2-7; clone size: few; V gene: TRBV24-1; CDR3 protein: CATSEGQAAFEQYF; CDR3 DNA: TGTGCCACCAGTGAGGGACAGGCCGCCTTTGAGCAGTACTTC
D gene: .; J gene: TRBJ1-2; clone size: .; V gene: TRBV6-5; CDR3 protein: CASTQGDGYTF; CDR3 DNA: TGTGCCAGCACCCAGGGTGATGGCTACACCTTC
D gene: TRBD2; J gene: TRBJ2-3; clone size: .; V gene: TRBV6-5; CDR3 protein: CASSYWPSGDTDTQYF; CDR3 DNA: TGTGCCAGCAGTTACTGGCCTAGCGGGGACACAGATACGCAGTATTTT
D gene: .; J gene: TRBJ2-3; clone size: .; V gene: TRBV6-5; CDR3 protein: CASSSPYTDTQYF; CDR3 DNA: TGTGCCAGCAGTTCCCCCTATACAGATACGCAGTATTTT
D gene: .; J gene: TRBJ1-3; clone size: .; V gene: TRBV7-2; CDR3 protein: CASSGIPGNTIYF; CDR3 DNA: TGTGCCAGCAGTGGGATACCTGGAAACACCATATATTTT
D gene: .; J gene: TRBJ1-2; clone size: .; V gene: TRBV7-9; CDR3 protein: CASSQGPGTGGGYTF; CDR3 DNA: TGTGCCAGCAGCCAAGGGCCGGGGACGGGGGGTGGCTACACCTTC
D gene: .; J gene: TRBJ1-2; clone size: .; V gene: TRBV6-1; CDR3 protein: CASSEDKDYYGYTF; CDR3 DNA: TGTGCCAGCAGTGAAGATAAAGATTATTATGGCTACACCTTC
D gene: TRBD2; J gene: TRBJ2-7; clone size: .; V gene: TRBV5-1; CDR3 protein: CASSSFGGAYEQYF; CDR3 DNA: TGCGCCAGCAGCTCCTTCGGGGGGGCTTACGAGCAGTACTTC
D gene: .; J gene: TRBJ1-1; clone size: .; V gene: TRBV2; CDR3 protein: CASTLVGGADPGAFF; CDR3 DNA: TGTGCCAGCACGCTAGTGGGGGGCGCGGACCCCGGAGCTTTCTTT
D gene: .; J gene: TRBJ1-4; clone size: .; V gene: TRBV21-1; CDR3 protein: CASTPGGEKLFF; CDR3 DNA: TGTGCCAGCACCCCAGGTGGCGAAAAACTGTTTTTT
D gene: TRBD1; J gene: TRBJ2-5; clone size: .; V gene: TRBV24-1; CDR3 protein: CATSDFGQGVETQYF; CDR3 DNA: TGTGCCACCAGTGATTTTGGACAGGGGGTCGAGACCCAGTACTTC
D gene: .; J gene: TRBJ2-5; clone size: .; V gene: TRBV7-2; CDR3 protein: CASSLMETRGLETQYF; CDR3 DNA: TGTGCCAGCAGCTTAATGGAGACAAGGGGTTTAGAGACCCAGTACTTC
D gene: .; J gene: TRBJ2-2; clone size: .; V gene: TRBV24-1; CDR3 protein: CATSDPRGRESGELFF; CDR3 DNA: TGTGCCACCAGTGATCCCCGTGGGCGAGAATCCGGGGAGCTGTTTTTT
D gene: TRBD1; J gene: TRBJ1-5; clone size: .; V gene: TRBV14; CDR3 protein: CASSQGQGYTEQPQHF; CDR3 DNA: TGTGCCAGCAGCCAGGGACAGGGGTACACTGAGCAGCCCCAGCATTTT
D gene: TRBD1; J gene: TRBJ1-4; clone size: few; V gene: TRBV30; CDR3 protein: CAWSPGQGAANEKLFF; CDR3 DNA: TGTGCCTGGAGTCCGGGACAGGGGGCGGCTAATGAAAAACTGTTTTTT
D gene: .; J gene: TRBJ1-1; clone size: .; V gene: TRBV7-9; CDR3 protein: CASRLGWGNTEAFF; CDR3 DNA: TGTGCCAGCCGCCTTGGTTGGGGGAACACTGAAGCTTTCTTT
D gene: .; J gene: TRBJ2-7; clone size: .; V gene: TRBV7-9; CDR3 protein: CASSLGIHEQYF; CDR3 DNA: TGTGCCAGCAGCTTAGGAATCCACGAGCAGTACTTC
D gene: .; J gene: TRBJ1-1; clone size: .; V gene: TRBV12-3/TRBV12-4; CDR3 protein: CASSLGAEAFF; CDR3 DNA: TGTGCCAGCAGTTTGGGGGCTGAAGCTTTCTTT
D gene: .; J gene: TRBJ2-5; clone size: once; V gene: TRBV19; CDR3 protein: CASSILGAKTQYF; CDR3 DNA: TGTGCCAGTAGTATATTGGGGGCCAAGACCCAGTACTTC
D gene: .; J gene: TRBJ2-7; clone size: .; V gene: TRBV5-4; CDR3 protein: CASSSPRAPREQYF; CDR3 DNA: TGTGCCAGCAGCTCTCCCAGGGCCCCCCGCGAGCAGTACTTC
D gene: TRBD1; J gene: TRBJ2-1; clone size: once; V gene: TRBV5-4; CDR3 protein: CASSSRDRAGNEQFF; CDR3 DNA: TGTGCCAGCAGCTCTCGGGACAGGGCGGGCAATGAGCAGTTCTTC
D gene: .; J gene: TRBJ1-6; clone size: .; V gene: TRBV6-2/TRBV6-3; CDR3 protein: CASSYGQNNSPLHF; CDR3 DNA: TGTGCCAGCAGTTACGGACAAAATAATTCACCCCTCCACTTT